This TCR beta chain was sequenced for a study of vaccination and CD4 T cells after COVID-19. The Oncomine TCR Beta short-read assay was what sequenced the DNA obtained from cultured CD4+ T cells. TCRdb reprocessed the PCR reads with MiXCR, giving one entry per CDR3 protein. Here the sample spans about 15,000 distinct CDR3 sequences, under 65% being singletons. The germline V gene encodes CDR1 DFQATT and CDR2 SNEGSKA (reference sequence). V lost 2 bases, J lost 8 bases, and 7 bases stayed unmatched. This CDR3 is 14 amino acids long. This clonotype was found a few times. Its antigen remains unidentified. Treatment defined: 10-day PBMC culture with coronavirus spike peptide pools or control peptides (ViraFEST assay).

The chain has TRBV20-1 and TRBJ1-1, with 11 bases identical to TRBD1. The sample was CD4+ T cells from blood, cultured in vitro. The TCR was taken from a human donor who had recovered from COVID-19. In DNA form, the CDR3 reads TGCAGTGCTAGACCGGGACAGGGGGTCGGGGAAGCTTTCTTT. Translated: CSARPGQGVGEAFF.